Sequencing of this TCR beta chain was carried out in a study of post-analysis software for immune sequencing data. Findings and caveats of the study: Controls significantly exceeded multiple sclerosis patients in normalized Chao1 diversity.

This CDR3 comprises 12 residues. Trimming pared 6 bases from V and 8 bases from J, leaving 11 bases between. This clonotype was recorded a few times. Antigen specificity is unknown. Built from TCR beta cDNA, the libraries had unique molecular identifiers in them. TCRdb passed the PCR reads through MiXCR, listing each CDR3 protein once. Among about 160,000 distinct CDR3 sequences listed, 35% to 40% were seen once. This clonotype originated in a girl between 10 and 17 years old with multiple sclerosis. The sequencing here drew on blood, taken after autologous hematopoietic stem cell transplantation. This chain connects TRBV12-3 or TRBV12-4 to TRBJ2-1; D gene uncertain. The CDR3 protein is CASSLINHEQFF. The CDR3 nucleotides read TGTGCCAGCAGCCTTATAAACCATGAGCAGTTCTTC.